This T cell receptor (beta chain) originates from a study of T cells in Graves' hyperthyroidism and ophthalmopathy. The germline CDR1 and CDR2 sequences are MDHEN and SYDVKM. J was trimmed by 4 bases and V by 3 bases; bases with no gene match: 10. The CDR3 totals 17 residues. The investigators amplified TCR beta CDR3 regions from RNA transcripts. Researchers ran a first-round RT-PCR on the TCR CDR3 using the HTBI primer set. A single record per CDR3 protein comes from TCRdb applying MiXCR to the multiplex PCR reads. The repertoire holds about half a million distinct CDR3 sequences, approximately 16% seen once, with 25% to 35% in the top ten. This clonotype was seen ten or more times.

The chain is built from TRBV28 and TRBJ2-7, with 12 positions matching TRBD2. This TCR derives from a woman aged 25 to 39 with Graves' ophthalmopathy. Sequenced sample: blood. The CDR3 sequence is CASSFLSETSGSYEQYF. The DNA for the CDR3 is TGTGCCAGCAGTTTTTTGTCCGAGACTAGCGGGAGTTACGAGCAGTACTTC.